The clone carrying this TCR beta chain has more than one count but fewer than ten. Its target is not known. The CDR3 runs 16 residues. With V trimmed by 3 bases and J by 1 base, 5 bases remained unmatched. From germline, CDR1 is SNHLY and CDR2 FYNNEI. This entry comes from a study of identical twins. Points from the study as a whole: Whereas memory repertoires showed no such difference, abundant cord blood beta clonotypes carried fewer insertions. Cross-sectional statistics, not tracking of the same donors, supported the conclusions. Potential partial confounding of zero-insertion analyses by invariant MAIT and iNKT cells was noted.

A universal primer site was added by template switching, and unique molecular identifiers were carried by the cDNA. MiXCR, applied by TCRdb to the 5' RACE reads, yields one record per CDR3 protein. The sample contains 500,000 to 550,000 distinct CDR3 sequences, around 24% of which appear only once. The sample was also reused in another study, on yellow fever vaccine responses in identical twins.

The gene calls are TRBV2 and TRBJ2-1; 8 nucleotides align to TRBD2. This sequence originates from a woman younger than 35 in good health. Material for sequencing was CD4+ T cells sorted from blood. As DNA, the CDR3 is TGTGCCAGCAGTGACGGAGCGGGAGTGTCCTACAATGAGCAGTTCTTC. It encodes CASSDGAGVSYNEQFF.